This T cell receptor (beta chain) was found in a study of OX40 agonist ivuxolimab in advanced cancers. Study background: Among those enrolled, mean age was about 63 years (range about 23 to 90) and approximately 80% were male. Partial responses were recorded for three patients, including one with hepatocellular carcinoma and two with cutaneous melanoma.

Study-wide findings and caveats: Expansion of clones was among the lowest in partial responders at 0.1-3.0 mg/kg.

With 7 bases removed from V and 4 bases from J, the gap between germline ends came to 20 bases. Germline V gene data show CDR1 as MNHEY and CDR2 as SVGAGI. The CDR3 sequence is 15 residues long. Produced via immunoSEQ multiplex PCR; TCRdb's table is partial and in-frame only. The data contain approximately 51,000 clones, over 65% of them singletons. A word on this clone: No antigen is known for it.

Here the sequenced sample was CD4+ or CD8+ T cells sorted from blood, taken in a trial of the OX40 agonist ivuxolimab. The clonotype comes from an adult with an advanced solid tumor such as melanoma, head and neck, liver or kidney cancer. The V and J genes are TRBV6-5 and TRBJ2-7, with D possibly being TRBD1 (5 bases). CDR3 in amino acids: CASKLGAMGTYEQYF. Written as DNA, the CDR3 is TGTGCCAGCAAACTTGGGGCCATGGGTACTTACGAGCAGTACTTC.